Below, 9 T cell receptor beta chains from the same sample are listed, as sequenced in a study of blood T cell repertoires in COVID-19. The repertoire was sequenced with immunoSEQ multiplex PCR; TCRdb's copy has only in-frame clones and lacks some. Here the sample spans about 120,000 clones, 60% to 85% being singletons. The sequencing input was peripheral blood. These TCRs come from a man aged 65-85 years with acute or convalescent COVID-19.

This clone has more than one count but fewer than ten. This chain joins TRBV6-2 or TRBV6-3 and TRBJ2-5, with D perhaps matching TRBD1 (6 bases). V dropped 5 bases and J dropped 7 bases, with 14 bases sitting between them. The CDR3 loop spans 13 amino acids. Germline-derived CDR1 and CDR2 are MNHEY and SVGEGT. DNA of the CDR3: TGTGCCAGCAGTACCGGGACACCGGTGACCCAGTACTTC. This gives the protein CASSTGTPVTQYF.

The chain uses TRBV19 and TRBJ1-1; no definite D call. Germline V gene sequence: CDR1 LNHDA, CDR2 SQIVND (reference sequence). With 7 bases removed from V and 1 base from J, the gap between germline ends came to 13 bases. This CDR3 is 14 amino acids long. CDR3 residues: CASKTVGSNTEAFF. For the CDR3, the DNA is TGTGCCAGTAAAACAGTTGGGTCGAACACTGAAGCTTTCTTT.

Written as DNA, the CDR3 is TGCGCCAGCAGCCAACGTGGACAGCTTTATAGCAATCAGCCCCAGCATTTT. Protein sequence: CASSQRGQLYSNQPQHF. The chain has TRBV4-1 and TRBJ1-5, with D possibly matching TRBD1 (6 bases). The CDR3 totals 17 residues. With 2 bases removed from V and 0 bases from J, the gap between germline ends came to 14 bases. Per germline, CDR1 MGHRA and CDR2 YSYEKL.

This chain joins TRBV5-1 and TRBJ2-1; TRBD1 agrees at 9 bases. After removal of 3 bases from V and 7 bases from J, the junction contained 5 bases not matched to a gene. The germline V gene has CDR1 SGHRS and CDR2 YFSETQ. The CDR3 covers 14 residues. CDR3 nucleotide sequence: TGCGCCAGCAGCTCACAGGGGGCCGGGAATGAGCAGTTCTTC. Translation gives CASSSQGAGNEQFF.

This clone was observed a few times. The chain uses TRBV10-1 and TRBJ2-1; the match to TRBD1 covers 9 bases. Germline V gives CDR1 WNHNN, CDR2 SYGVQD (reference sequence). This CDR3 has 15 residues. Here the CDR3 reads CAIYIPGQGYNEQFF. CDR3 DNA: TGCGCTATCTACATTCCGGGACAGGGTTACAATGAGCAGTTCTTC.

This clone was found a few times. V usage is TRBV11-3 and J usage is TRBJ2-1, with 9 bases lining up with TRBD1. This CDR3 has 12 amino acids. Germline values: CDR1 SGHNT, CDR2 YENEEA. With 6 bases clipped from V and 10 bases from J, the junction kept 4 bases outside the gene matches. This chain's CDR3 is CASRETGGEQFF. The CDR3 DNA is TGTGCCAGCAGGGAAACAGGGGGCGAGCAGTTCTTC.

This chain uses TRBV5-4 with TRBJ1-5; tentatively, D is TRBD1 (5 bases). Looked up from germline, CDR1 is SGHNT and CDR2 is YYREEE (reference sequence). Trimming took off 4 bases at V and 5 bases at J, with 19 bases between the two ends. The CDR3 consists of 16 residues. The CDR3 coding sequence is TGTGCCAGCAGCGGGGGTGGGGGGGGGAGGGATCAGCCCCAGCATTTT. Protein: CASSGGGGGRDQPQHF.

A few counts support this clone. The chain recombines TRBV13 with TRBJ2-7; the match to TRBD2 covers 10 bases. V gave up 1 base and J gave up 0 bases; unmatched junction bases: 6. Germline V gene lookup returns CDR1 PRHDT and CDR2 FYEKMQ (reference sequence). CDR3 length: 17 amino acids. CDR3 residues: CASSLVLAGATSYEQYF. The CDR3 DNA reads as TGTGCCAGCAGCTTAGTCCTAGCGGGGGCCACCTCCTACGAGCAGTACTTC.

This clone is a singleton in its sample. A much larger clone differs by one base, so this may be a read error. This chain uses TRBV2 with TRBJ1-2, with 7 positions matching TRBD1. The CDR3 runs 15 residues. Germline V gene data show CDR1 as SNHLY and CDR2 as FYNNEI. The CDR3 loop is CASSEAGGASYGCTF. CDR3 nucleotide sequence: TGTGCCAGCAGTGAAGCAGGGGGCGCGAGCTATGGCTGCACCTTC. Combining the CDR3 with reference TRBV2 and TRBJ1-2 gives the whole variable domain EPEVTQTPSHQVTQMGQEVILRCVPISNHLYFYWYRQILGQKVEFLVSFYNNEISEKSEIFDDQFSVERPDGSNFTLKIRSTKLEDSAMYFCASSEAGGASYGCTFGSGTRLTVV.